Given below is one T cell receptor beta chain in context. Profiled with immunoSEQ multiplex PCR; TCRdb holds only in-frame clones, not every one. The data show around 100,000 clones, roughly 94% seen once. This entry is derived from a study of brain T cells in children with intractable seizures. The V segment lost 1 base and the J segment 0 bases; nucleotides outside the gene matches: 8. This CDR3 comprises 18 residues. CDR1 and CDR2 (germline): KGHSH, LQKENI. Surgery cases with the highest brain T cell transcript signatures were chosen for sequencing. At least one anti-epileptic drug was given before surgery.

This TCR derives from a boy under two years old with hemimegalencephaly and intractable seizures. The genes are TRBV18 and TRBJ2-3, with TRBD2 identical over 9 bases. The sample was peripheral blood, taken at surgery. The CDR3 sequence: CASSPLSPSGTSTDTQYF. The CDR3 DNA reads TGTGCCAGCTCACCACTCTCTCCTAGCGGGACGAGCACAGATACGCAGTATTTT.